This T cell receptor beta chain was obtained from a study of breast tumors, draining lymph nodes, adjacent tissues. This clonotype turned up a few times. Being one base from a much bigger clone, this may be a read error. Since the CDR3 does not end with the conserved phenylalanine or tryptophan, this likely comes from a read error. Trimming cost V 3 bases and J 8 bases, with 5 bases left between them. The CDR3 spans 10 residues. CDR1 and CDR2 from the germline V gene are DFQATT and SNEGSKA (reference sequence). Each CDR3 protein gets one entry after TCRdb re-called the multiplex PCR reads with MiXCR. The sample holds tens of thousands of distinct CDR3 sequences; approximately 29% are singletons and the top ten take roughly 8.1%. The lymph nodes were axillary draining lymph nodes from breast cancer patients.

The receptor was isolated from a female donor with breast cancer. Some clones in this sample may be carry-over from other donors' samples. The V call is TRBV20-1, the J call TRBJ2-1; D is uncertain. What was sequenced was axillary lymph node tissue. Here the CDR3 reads CSASIYEQFS. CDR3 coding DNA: TGCAGTGCTAGTATATATGAGCAGTTCTCC.